Listed below are T cell receptor beta chains from one sample, sequenced in a study of T-cell reconstitution after alpha-beta-depleted transplantation in children. MiXCR, run by TCRdb on the PCR reads, gives a single entry per CDR3 protein. The table has tens of thousands of distinct CDR3 sequences, under 7.5% seen once; the top ten hold about a quarter. Sample: peripheral blood, taken 60 days after TCRalphabeta/CD19-depleted stem cell transplant. The source of these receptors is a child in the first two years of life who had a stem cell transplant for acute myeloid leukemia, so the T cells may come from the graft donor. The CDR3 runs from the conserved cysteine through the conserved F or W. The order of the fields is J gene, V gene, CDR3 protein.

j_gene: TRBJ2-7; v_gene: TRBV20-1; CDR3aa: CSASWPEGDSYEQYF
j_gene: TRBJ2-3; v_gene: TRBV29-1; CDR3aa: CSVEGLAGGRTDTQYF
j_gene: TRBJ2-1; v_gene: TRBV15; CDR3aa: CATSRARTGLAAIYNEQFF
j_gene: TRBJ1-2; v_gene: TRBV4-3; CDR3aa: CASSQEASPNYGYTF
j_gene: TRBJ1-1; v_gene: TRBV6-1; CDR3aa: CASSEFDRGLPHLMNTEAFF
j_gene: TRBJ2-2; v_gene: TRBV2; CDR3aa: CASRRGELFF
j_gene: TRBJ2-7; v_gene: TRBV4-3; CDR3aa: CASSQGAGASYEQYF
j_gene: TRBJ1-1; v_gene: TRBV7-9; CDR3aa: CASSGGRGGRNEAFF
j_gene: TRBJ1-1; v_gene: TRBV20-1; CDR3aa: CSASEGPNTEAFF
j_gene: TRBJ2-7; v_gene: TRBV7-6; CDR3aa: CASSPVGTGGYEQYF
j_gene: TRBJ1-6; v_gene: TRBV12-3/TRBV12-4; CDR3aa: CASSLGQNSPLHF
j_gene: TRBJ1-2; v_gene: TRBV12-3/TRBV12-4; CDR3aa: CASSSALVYGYTF
j_gene: TRBJ2-7; v_gene: TRBV7-9; CDR3aa: CASSSLTGYSYEQYF
j_gene: TRBJ2-5; v_gene: TRBV24-1; CDR3aa: CATGTTQQETQYF
j_gene: TRBJ2-2; v_gene: TRBV2; CDR3aa: CAILGTSGSTGELFF
j_gene: TRBJ2-7; v_gene: TRBV4-1; CDR3aa: CASSQVVLAGSYEQYF
j_gene: TRBJ2-7; v_gene: TRBV24-1; CDR3aa: CATSDYPGGGSENYEQYF
j_gene: TRBJ2-7; v_gene: TRBV6-1; CDR3aa: CASSPGRKGHEQYF
j_gene: TRBJ2-2; v_gene: TRBV4-2; CDR3aa: CASSQDLAGRGELFF
j_gene: TRBJ1-2; v_gene: TRBV28; CDR3aa: CASSGRTSGFSGYTF
j_gene: TRBJ2-7; v_gene: TRBV20-1; CDR3aa: CSARYTSGTPYEQYF
j_gene: TRBJ1-2; v_gene: TRBV7-9; CDR3aa: CASSHTLPSDYGYTF
j_gene: TRBJ1-2; v_gene: TRBV21-1; CDR3aa: CASSKGGSPRGYTF
j_gene: TRBJ2-5; v_gene: TRBV20-1; CDR3aa: CSAREYPGQKETQYF
j_gene: TRBJ1-1; v_gene: TRBV9; CDR3aa: CASSVAVDRRETEAFF
j_gene: TRBJ2-7; v_gene: TRBV7-9; CDR3aa: CAAQDALSYEQYF
j_gene: TRBJ2-7; v_gene: TRBV4-2; CDR3aa: CASSQDLRRSDEQYF
j_gene: TRBJ2-4; v_gene: TRBV4-3; CDR3aa: CASSRGERAKNIQYF
j_gene: TRBJ1-1; v_gene: TRBV29-1; CDR3aa: CSGDRDTEAFF
j_gene: TRBJ2-3; v_gene: TRBV11-2; CDR3aa: CASSPILAGYFTDTQYF
j_gene: TRBJ2-7; v_gene: TRBV7-9; CDR3aa: CASSSTGTTYEQYF
j_gene: TRBJ1-2; v_gene: TRBV7-6; CDR3aa: CASGGPDYGYTF
j_gene: TRBJ2-7; v_gene: TRBV29-1; CDR3aa: CSVAGTLSYEQYF
j_gene: TRBJ2-3; v_gene: TRBV4-3; CDR3aa: CASSQEQGADTQYF
j_gene: TRBJ2-3; v_gene: TRBV20-1; CDR3aa: CSARPSGYRLIDTQYF
j_gene: TRBJ1-5; v_gene: TRBV2; CDR3aa: CASTRWQHSNQPQHF
j_gene: TRBJ2-4; v_gene: TRBV11-2; CDR3aa: CASSSPGSSSKNIQYF